This TCR beta chain stems from a study of blood T cells in healthy people across ages. Study-wide results and caveats: Both higher diversity and more naive CD4+ cells marked long-lived donors when set against aged donors.

V lost 10 bases to trimming and J lost 2 bases; unmatched junction nucleotides: 6. Germline V CDR1 and CDR2: MNHNS, SASEGT. The CDR3 is made up of 14 amino acids. PCR was performed a second time for roughly 7 to 11 cycles using a sample-barcoded 5' primer and a J-beta primer mix. Each CDR3 protein gets one entry after TCRdb re-called the 5' RACE reads with MiXCR. Seen here are about 1.4 million distinct CDR3 sequences, almost 60% observed once, and the top ten hold roughly 6.3%. With regard to this clonotype: What it recognizes is unknown.

The TCR comes from a man aged 18 to 35 in good health. Sequences were obtained from blood. The chain employs TRBV6-1 and TRBJ2-7; TRBD2 matches at 12 bases. The CDR3 region is CAIPTSGSAYEQYF. DNA of the CDR3: TGTGCCATCCCGACTAGCGGGAGCGCCTACGAGCAGTACTTC.